A single sample is the source of the 7 T cell receptor beta chains below, sequenced in a study of blood T cell repertoires in COVID-19. Assay: immunoSEQ multiplex PCR; the TCRdb copy retains only in-frame clones and omits some. There are 100,000 to 150,000 clones in the sample; 60% to 85% occur only once, and approximately 2.4% lies in the top ten. Input material: peripheral blood. The source of these receptors is a man between 65 and 85 years old with acute or convalescent COVID-19.

This sequence joins TRBV4-3 and TRBJ1-5, with TRBD1 as a possible D gene (6 bases). V was shortened by 1 base and J by 2 bases, with 6 bases between the two germline ends. This CDR3 has 14 amino acids. Germline lookup yields CDR1 LGHNA and CDR2 YSLEER. The CDR3 loop is CASSQGTGNQPQHF. In DNA form, the CDR3 reads TGCGCCAGCAGCCAAGGGACAGGCAATCAGCCCCAGCATTTT.

This clone was found once. V gene TRBV21-1 combines with J gene TRBJ1-2; the table assigns TRBD1, which was not confirmed against the DNA. TRBV21-1 is a recognized pseudogene. The CDR3 consists of 19 residues. CDR3: CASSQQKKRQAHSNYGYTF. Written as DNA, the CDR3 is TGTGCCAGCAGCCAGCAAAAAAAAAGACAGGCCCACTCTAACTATGGCTACACCTTC.

This chain uses TRBV7-3 with TRBJ1-1; D not certain. V gave up 6 bases and J gave up 1 base, with 9 bases separating them. There are 13 residues in the CDR3. Germline CDR1 reads SGHTA; CDR2 reads FQGTGA. The CDR3 region is CASSNGGNTEAFF. In DNA form, the CDR3 reads TGTGCCAGCAGTAATGGAGGGAACACTGAAGCTTTCTTT.

This clone was seen more than once but under ten times. The rearrangement uses TRBV25-1 and TRBJ1-1, with a possible D match to TRBD1 (5 bases). Trimming pared 4 bases from V and 4 bases from J, leaving 16 bases between. From germline, CDR1 is MGHDK and CDR2 SYGVNS. The length of the CDR3 is 15 residues. This CDR3 reads CASSGQGGLGTEAFF. The CDR3 DNA follows: TGTGCCAGCAGTGGGCAGGGCGGTCTAGGCACTGAAGCTTTCTTT.

This clone has just one count. The genes are TRBV5-1 and TRBJ1-3; D is ambiguous. CDR3 length: 14 residues. Trimming shortened V by 4 bases and J by 2 bases, and 10 bases separated the two germline ends. CDR1 is SGHRS, CDR2 YFSETQ, per germline. The CDR3 loop reads CASSDVGAGNTIYF. The CDR3, as DNA: TGCGCCAGCAGCGACGTCGGAGCTGGAAACACCATATATTTT. Full variable domain (missing parts from reference TRBV5-1 and TRBJ1-3): KAGVTQTPRYLIKTRGQQVTLSCSPISGHRSVSWYQQTPGQGLQFLFEYFSETQRNKGNFPGRFSGRQFSNSRSEMNVSTLELGDSALYLCASSDVGAGNTIYFGEGSWLTVV.

The count of this clone is one. The CDR3 is CASSQRWGQDTEAFF. CDR3 DNA: TGTGCCAGCAGCCAGCGGTGGGGGCAGGACACTGAAGCTTTCTTT. The chain links TRBV7-2 to TRBJ1-1; the D gene is possibly TRBD1 (6 bases). CDR1 is SGHTA and CDR2 is FQGNSA in the germline V gene. The CDR3 runs to 15 residues. Trimming removed 5 bases at V and 3 bases at J, with 16 bases between.

This clone has more than one count but fewer than ten. The V call is TRBV4-1, the J call TRBJ1-2; the D gene is possibly TRBD1 (6 bases). Germline V gene sequence: CDR1 MGHRA, CDR2 YSYEKL. V was trimmed by 0 bases and J by 4 bases, leaving 15 bases between them. The CDR3 has 16 residues. CDR3 in amino acids: CASSQDGGRGAYGYTF. The CDR3 DNA reads TGCGCCAGCAGCCAAGATGGGGGTCGGGGGGCCTATGGCTACACCTTC.